The source of this TCR beta chain is a study of blood T cell repertoires in COVID-19. Study details: Researchers got acute and convalescent COVID-19 samples from the United States, Italy and Spain.

The CDR3 is 17 residues long. V lost 5 bases to trimming and J lost 1 base, with 17 bases between them. Germline V gene lookup returns CDR1 LGHDT and CDR2 YNNKEL (reference sequence). Methods used by the authors: Scientists estimated how many nucleated cells there were by amplifying reference gene primers. Sequenced by immunoSEQ multiplex PCR; TCRdb stores in-frame clones only, minus some. The D gene and trimming were derived from the DNA, and the V and J assignments and clone size from that table. Of more than 150,000 clones listed, around 80% are singletons. Sequences were obtained from PBMCs or T cells enriched from blood (not recorded which). The V gene is TRBV3-1 (or the pseudogene TRBV3-2), the J gene TRBJ2-2; perhaps TRBD2 as D (6 bases). The source of this sequence is a man in his fifties or sixties who had been exposed to COVID-19. The CDR3 reads CASSSIGGPGNTGELFF. CDR3 in DNA: TGTGCCAGCAGCTCGATTGGAGGGCCTGGGAACACCGGGGAGCTGTTTTTT.